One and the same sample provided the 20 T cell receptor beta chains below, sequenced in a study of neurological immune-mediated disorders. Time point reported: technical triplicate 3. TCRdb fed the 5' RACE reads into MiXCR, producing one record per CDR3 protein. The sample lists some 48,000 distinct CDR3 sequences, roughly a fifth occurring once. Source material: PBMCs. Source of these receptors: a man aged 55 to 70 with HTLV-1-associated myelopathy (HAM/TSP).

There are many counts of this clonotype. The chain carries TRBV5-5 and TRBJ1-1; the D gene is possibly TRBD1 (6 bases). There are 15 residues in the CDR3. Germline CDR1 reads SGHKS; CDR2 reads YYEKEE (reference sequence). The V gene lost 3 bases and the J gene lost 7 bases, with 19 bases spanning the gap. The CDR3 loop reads CASSYDGRRGGEAFF. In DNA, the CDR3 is TGTGCCAGCAGCTACGACGGGAGACGAGGGGGTGAAGCTTTCTTT.

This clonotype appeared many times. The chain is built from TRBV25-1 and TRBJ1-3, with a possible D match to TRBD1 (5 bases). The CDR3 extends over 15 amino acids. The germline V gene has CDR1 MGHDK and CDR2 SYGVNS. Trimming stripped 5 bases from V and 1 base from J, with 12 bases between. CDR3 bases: TGTGCCAGCAGTCCCGGCGGGGGGTCTGGAAACACCATATATTTT. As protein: CASSPGGGSGNTIYF.

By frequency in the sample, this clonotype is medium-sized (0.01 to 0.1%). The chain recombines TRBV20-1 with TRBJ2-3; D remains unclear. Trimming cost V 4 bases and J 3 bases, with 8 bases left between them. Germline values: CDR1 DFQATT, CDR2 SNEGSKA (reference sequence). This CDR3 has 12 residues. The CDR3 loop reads CSAIILTDTQYF. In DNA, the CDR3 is TGCAGTGCTATTATACTGACAGATACGCAGTATTTT.

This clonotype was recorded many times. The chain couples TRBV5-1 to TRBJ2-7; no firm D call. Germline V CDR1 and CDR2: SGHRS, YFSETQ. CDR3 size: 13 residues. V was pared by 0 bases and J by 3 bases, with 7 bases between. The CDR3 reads CASSLEHRYEQYF. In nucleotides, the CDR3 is TGCGCCAGCAGCTTGGAACACCGCTACGAGCAGTACTTC.

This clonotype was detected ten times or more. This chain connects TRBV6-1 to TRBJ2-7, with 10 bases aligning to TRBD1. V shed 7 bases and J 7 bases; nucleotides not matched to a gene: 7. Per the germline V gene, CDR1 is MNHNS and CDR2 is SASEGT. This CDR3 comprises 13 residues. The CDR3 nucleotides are TGTGCCAGCACTAGACAGGGGGCAAGAGAGCAGTACTTC. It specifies CASTRQGAREQYF.

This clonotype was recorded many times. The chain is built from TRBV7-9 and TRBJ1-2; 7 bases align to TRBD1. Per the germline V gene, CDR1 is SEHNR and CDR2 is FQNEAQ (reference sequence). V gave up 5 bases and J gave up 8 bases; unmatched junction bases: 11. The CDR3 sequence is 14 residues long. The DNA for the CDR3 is TGTGCCAGCAGCCCTAGCTGGGACAGCCGAGGCTACACCTTC. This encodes CASSPSWDSRGYTF.

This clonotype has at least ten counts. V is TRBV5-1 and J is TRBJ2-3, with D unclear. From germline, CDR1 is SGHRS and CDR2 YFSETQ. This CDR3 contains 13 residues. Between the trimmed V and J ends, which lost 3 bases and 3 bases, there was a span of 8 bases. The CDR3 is CASSSPGTDTQYF. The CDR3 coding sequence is TGCGCCAGCAGCTCCCCGGGTACAGATACGCAGTATTTT.

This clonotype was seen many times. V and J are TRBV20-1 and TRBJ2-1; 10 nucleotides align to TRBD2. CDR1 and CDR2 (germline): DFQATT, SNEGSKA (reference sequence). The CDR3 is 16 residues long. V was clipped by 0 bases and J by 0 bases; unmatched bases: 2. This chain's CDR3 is CSARDPSGSSYNEQFF. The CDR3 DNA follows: TGCAGTGCTAGAGATCCTAGCGGGAGCTCCTACAATGAGCAGTTCTTC.

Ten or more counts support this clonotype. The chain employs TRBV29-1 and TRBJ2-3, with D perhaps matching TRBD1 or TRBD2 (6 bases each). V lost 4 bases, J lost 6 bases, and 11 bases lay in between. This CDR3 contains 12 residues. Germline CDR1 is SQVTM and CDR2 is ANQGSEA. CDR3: CSVAQGRDTQYF. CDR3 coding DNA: TGCAGCGTTGCGCAGGGGAGGGATACGCAGTATTTT.

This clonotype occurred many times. The CDR3 sequence is CASSTTGGNTEAFF. CDR3 bases: TGCGCCAGCAGCACCACAGGGGGCAACACTGAAGCTTTCTTT. The chain links TRBV5-1 to TRBJ1-1; 9 bases align to TRBD1. Trimming cost V 4 bases and J 2 bases; bases outside gene matches: 3. Looked up from germline, CDR1 is SGHRS and CDR2 is YFSETQ. The CDR3 extends over 14 amino acids.

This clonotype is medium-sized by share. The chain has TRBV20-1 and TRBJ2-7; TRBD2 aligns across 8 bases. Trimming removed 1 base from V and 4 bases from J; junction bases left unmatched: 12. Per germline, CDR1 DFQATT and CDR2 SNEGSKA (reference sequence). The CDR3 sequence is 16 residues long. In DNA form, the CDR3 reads TGCAGTGCTAGAGCCGCGGGGGGCGGGAGTGGTTACGAGCAGTACTTC. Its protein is CSARAAGGGSGYEQYF.

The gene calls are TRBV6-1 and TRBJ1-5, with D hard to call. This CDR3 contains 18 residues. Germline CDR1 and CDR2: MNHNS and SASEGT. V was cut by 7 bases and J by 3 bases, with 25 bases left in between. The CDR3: CASTSKALTPLTNQPQHF. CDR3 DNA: TGTGCCAGCACTTCCAAAGCACTTACCCCGCTCACCAATCAGCCCCAGCATTTT.

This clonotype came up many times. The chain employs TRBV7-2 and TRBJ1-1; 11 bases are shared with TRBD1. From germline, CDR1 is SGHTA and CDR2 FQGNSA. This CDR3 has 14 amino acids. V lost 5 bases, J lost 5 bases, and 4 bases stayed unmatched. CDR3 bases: TGTGCCAGCAGCCGGACAGGGGGCAGGACTGAAGCTTTCTTT. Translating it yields CASSRTGGRTEAFF.

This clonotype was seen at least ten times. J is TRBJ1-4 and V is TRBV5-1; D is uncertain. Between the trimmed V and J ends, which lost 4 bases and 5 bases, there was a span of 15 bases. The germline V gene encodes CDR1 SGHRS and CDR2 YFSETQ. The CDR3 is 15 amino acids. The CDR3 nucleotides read TGCGCCAGCAGCCCGGACCGGGCCCCCAATGAAAAACTGTTTTTT. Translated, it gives CASSPDRAPNEKLFF.

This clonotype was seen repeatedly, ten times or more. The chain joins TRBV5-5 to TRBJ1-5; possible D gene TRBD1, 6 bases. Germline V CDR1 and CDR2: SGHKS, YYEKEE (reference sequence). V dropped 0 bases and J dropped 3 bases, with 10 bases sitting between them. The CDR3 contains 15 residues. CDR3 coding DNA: TGTGCCAGCAGCTTGGAAGGGGGTACCAATCAGCCCCAGCATTTT. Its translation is CASSLEGGTNQPQHF.

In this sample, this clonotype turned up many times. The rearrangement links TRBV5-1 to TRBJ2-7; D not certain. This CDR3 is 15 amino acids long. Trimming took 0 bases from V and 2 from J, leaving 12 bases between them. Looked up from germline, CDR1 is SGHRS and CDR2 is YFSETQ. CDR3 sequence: CASSLEPQPTYEQYF. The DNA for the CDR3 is TGCGCCAGCAGCTTGGAGCCTCAACCGACCTACGAGCAGTACTTC.

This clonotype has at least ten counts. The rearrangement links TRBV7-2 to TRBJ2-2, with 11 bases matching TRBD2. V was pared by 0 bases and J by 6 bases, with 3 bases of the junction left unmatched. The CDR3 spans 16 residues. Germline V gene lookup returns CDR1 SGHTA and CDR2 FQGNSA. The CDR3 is CASSLALSGRAGELFF. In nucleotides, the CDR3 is TGTGCCAGCAGCTTAGCGCTTAGCGGGAGGGCCGGGGAGCTGTTTTTT.

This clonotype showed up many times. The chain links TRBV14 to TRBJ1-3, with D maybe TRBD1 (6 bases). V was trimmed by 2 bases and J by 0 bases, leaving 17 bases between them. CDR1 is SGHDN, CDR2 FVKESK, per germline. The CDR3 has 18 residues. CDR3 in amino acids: CASSQWGEGQNSGNTIYF. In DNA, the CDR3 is TGTGCCAGCAGCCAATGGGGGGAAGGACAGAACTCTGGAAACACCATATATTTT.

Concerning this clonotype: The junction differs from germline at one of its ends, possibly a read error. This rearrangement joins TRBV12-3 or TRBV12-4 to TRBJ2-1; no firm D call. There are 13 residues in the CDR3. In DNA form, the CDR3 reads TGTGCCAGTAGTTTAATCCCCGAGGAGAGGCAGTTCTTC. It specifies CASSLIPEERQFF.

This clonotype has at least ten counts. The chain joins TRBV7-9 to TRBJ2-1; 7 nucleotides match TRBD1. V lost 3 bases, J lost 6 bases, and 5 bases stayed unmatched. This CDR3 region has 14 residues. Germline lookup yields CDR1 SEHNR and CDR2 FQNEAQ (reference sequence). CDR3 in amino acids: CASSFQGEINEQFF. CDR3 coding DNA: TGTGCCAGCAGCTTTCAGGGGGAGATCAATGAGCAGTTCTTC.